This T cell receptor (beta chain) was observed in a study of early T cells in non-severe SARS-CoV-2 infection (dated by TCRdb to the early 2020s). About the investigation overall: TCR sequencing used bulk RNA from unsorted whole blood, so alpha and beta chains could not be paired. Paper-wide results and their limitations: VDJdb matching was skewed toward anti-spike CD8 responses, so virus-specific expansions were likely underestimated and private and CD4 specificities were missed.

The library was generated by 5' RACE. Reads for this sample came from a NextSeq 500. To correct for sequencing error and PCR bias, the TCR library protocol tagged individual cDNA molecules with unique molecular identifiers. Both TCR alpha and beta chains were sequenced, and tight co-correlation was observed between alpha and beta sequence abundances in each sample. The authors processed their data as follows. Decombinator V4 was used to annotate the V gene, J gene and CDR3 of the TCR sequences. Expanded TCRs were defined as changing significantly between any two time points under a Poisson model with p below 0.0001. TCR abundances were normalised to the total number of TCRs sequenced per sample and were expressed as counts per million. TRAV1-2 paired with TRAJ12, TRAJ20 or TRAJ33 defined MAIT TCRs, while TRAV10 paired with TRAJ18 defined iNKT TCRs. A search of VDJdb, accessed on 1 November 2021, was run for TCRs annotated to CMV, EBV and SARS-CoV-2, with TCRs annotated for multiple antigens excluded. TCRdb handled the public reads itself, with Q25 trimming in fastp and clone calling in MiXCR, and kept productive beta chains. CDR3 protein sequences are deduplicated, and each keeps its most common genes and DNA. It is TCRdb's table, rather than the study itself, that gives the V and J calls and clone size. The sample data list 45,000 to 55,000 distinct CDR3 sequences, and 11% of these were observed just once. The ten largest clonotypes hold 10% of the sample.

The germline V gene gives CDR1 as SGDLS and CDR2 as YYNGEE. The CDR3 contains 15 residues when both ends are counted. The DNA shown is the 45-base CDR3, in frame from base 1. The V end gives up 0 bases and the J end 4 bases, leaving 5 bases in the junction not matched to a gene. Points on this clonotype: There is no known antigen for this receptor. The final CDR3 position lacks the conserved phenylalanine or tryptophan, pointing to a likely read error.

This was a case-control study nested in a cohort of healthcare workers in London, UK, who had nasopharyngeal swab PCR tests and blood samples taken every week. Between 23 and 31 March 2020, the week of the UK lockdown, healthcare workers were enrolled and then followed up weekly for as long as 16 weeks. Sequences were obtained from whole blood. The chain is assembled from TRBV9 and TRBJ2-3; the junction holds 7 bases that match TRBD2. The sequence came from an adult who was a healthcare worker with PCR-confirmed SARS-CoV-2 infection or an uninfected control (not recorded which). The bases read TGTGCCAGCAGCGTAGCGGGGGGTGAGGCAGATACGCAGTATTTA. Its translation reads: CASSVAGGEADTQYL.